Listed below are T cell receptor beta chains from one sample, sequenced in a study of Ad26.COV2.S vaccination and SARS-CoV-2 variants. The method was immunoSEQ multiplex PCR; TCRdb's version includes in-frame clones alone and lacks a portion of them. In the table there are more than 300,000 clones, around four fifths of which are singletons. The material sequenced was peripheral blood, taken in a trial of Ad26.COV2.S vaccine versus placebo. The receptors were sampled from a person aged 18 to 65 who received the Ad26.COV2.S COVID-19 vaccine or a placebo. Both conserved end residues are part of each CDR3.

>TRBJ2-3|TRBV5-1
CASSSDLSSTDTQYF
>TRBJ2-2|TRBV28
CASQGYPNTGELFF
>TRBJ1-1|TRBV3-1/TRBV3-2
CASSLGAGTGAMNTEAFF
>TRBJ2-7|TRBV11-2
CASSFYNRDRVTYF
>TRBJ1-6|TRBV6-1
CASSLNSYNSPLHF
>TRBJ1-2|TRBV15
CATSMGQGGHGYTF
>TRBJ1-3|TRBV9
CASSVNSGGWGSGNTIYF
>TRBJ2-1|TRBV28
CASSTPGQVGFNEQFF
>TRBJ1-1|TRBV10-3
CAISERGTEAFF
>TRBJ1-2|TRBV28
CASSLSTGGVYGYTF
>TRBJ2-7|TRBV7-2
CASSLYTGDSYEQYF
>TRBJ2-3|TRBV5-4
CASGSDRASDTQYF
>TRBJ2-1|TRBV5-1
CASSLSGVGSDEQFF
>TRBJ1-2|TRBV19
CASTPVALANYGYTF
>TRBJ2-3|TRBV25-1
CASSVGLDFTDTQYF
>TRBJ1-3|TRBV3-1/TRBV3-2
CASSPTTVSGNTIYF
>TRBJ2-1|TRBV3-1/TRBV3-2
CASSRAGQGAFAGEQFF
>TRBJ1-2|TRBV5-1
CASSSGQGLSYTF
>TRBJ2-7|TRBV3-1/TRBV3-2
CASSQVAGGTYEQYF
>TRBJ1-2|TRBV14
CASSHLGQGVTYGYTF
>TRBJ2-7|TRBV20-1
CSGPQGHEQYF
>TRBJ2-1|TRBV28
CASRPSYNEQFF
>TRBJ2-3|TRBV30
CAWGRGPSTDTQYF
>TRBJ2-5|TRBV27
CASSFHETQYF
>TRBJ2-7|TRBV7-2
CASSFGTSSAYEQYF
>TRBJ1-4|TRBV13
CASSLAGTEETNEKLFF
>TRBJ2-7|TRBV27
CASSPFGTSGVRNTYEQYF
>TRBJ1-5|TRBV10-1
CASRPGQGPPQPQHF
>TRBJ2-5|TRBV5-1
CASSLAGTGETQYF
>TRBJ2-2|TRBV28
CASSSYGGELFF
>TRBJ1-3|TRBV11-2
CASSPLLGQGSGNTIYF
>TRBJ1-1|TRBV20-1
CSASLDTEAFF
>TRBJ2-5|TRBV19
CASSIAGEGQETQYF
>TRBJ1-5|TRBV27
CASSLSGSTGGRQPQHF
>TRBJ2-7|TRBV2
CASRTGDEQYF
>TRBJ1-5|TRBV5-1
CASSPGQSNNQPQHF
>TRBJ1-5|TRBV24-1
CATSDSRQGWAQPQHF
>TRBJ2-5|TRBV7-3
CASSLRFGGGETQYF
>TRBJ2-1|TRBV5-1
CASSFGSGYNEQFF
>TRBJ1-1|TRBV3-1/TRBV3-2
CASSQVSGETEAFF
>TRBJ2-7|TRBV28
CASSLRQGASEQYF
>TRBJ2-7|TRBV5-1
CASSLRQGGYEQYF
>TRBJ2-6|TRBV5-6
CASSDDRSSGANVLTF
>TRBJ2-7|TRBV29-1
CSARGISYEQYF
>TRBJ1-1|TRBV4-1
CASSQRWGTEAFF
>TRBJ1-2|TRBV6-6
CASSHTGTAGYTF
>TRBJ2-7|TRBV7-2
CASSNRGGDYEQYF
>TRBJ2-7|TRBV4-1
CASSGGYTQGYDEQYF
>TRBJ2-7|TRBV5-4
CASSPGLAGGRDEQYF
>TRBJ1-3|TRBV6-1
CASSERPGGWDTIYF
>TRBJ2-7|TRBV18
CASSLRGEQYF
>TRBJ2-2|TRBV28
CASRPAVMGTGELFF
>TRBJ2-5|TRBV28
CASSDPGQGQETQYF
>TRBJ2-7|TRBV28
CASGGRGYEQYF
>TRBJ1-2|TRBV6-5
CASNVGGANYGYTF
>TRBJ1-1|TRBV7-2
CASSPGRAPGTEAFF
>TRBJ1-2|TRBV10-3
CATSPGTF